This T cell receptor (beta chain) was recorded in a study of beta chain features in type 1 diabetes. Study-wide background: All samples combined gave over 100 million sorted cells for examination. Study-level findings and limits: Cells expressing TCR highly could be over-represented by cDNA sequencing. When VDJ junctions were examined, type 1 diabetes patients showed fewer insertions and more deletions.

Isolated RNA was reverse transcribed in full, so expressed TCRB transcripts were sequenced. Produced via immunoSEQ multiplex PCR; TCRdb's table is partial and in-frame only. The profile shows 300,000 to 450,000 clones, roughly 12% of them singletons. The table lists this clone with a few counts. The antigen remains undetermined. From germline, CDR1 is SGHRS and CDR2 YFSETQ. V was pared by 1 base and J by 7 bases, with 15 bases between. This CDR3 has 14 residues. Purity of each sorted population was above 95%. This TCR came from a man between 18 and 29 years old in good health. The chain links TRBV5-1 to TRBJ2-7; weak D call: TRBD2 (6 bases). Sequencing input: naive CD4+ T cells from blood. The CDR3 DNA reads as TGCGCCAGCAGCTTGTGGCAGGGAGGTCGGGAGCAGTACTTC. Its translation: CASSLWQGGREQYF.